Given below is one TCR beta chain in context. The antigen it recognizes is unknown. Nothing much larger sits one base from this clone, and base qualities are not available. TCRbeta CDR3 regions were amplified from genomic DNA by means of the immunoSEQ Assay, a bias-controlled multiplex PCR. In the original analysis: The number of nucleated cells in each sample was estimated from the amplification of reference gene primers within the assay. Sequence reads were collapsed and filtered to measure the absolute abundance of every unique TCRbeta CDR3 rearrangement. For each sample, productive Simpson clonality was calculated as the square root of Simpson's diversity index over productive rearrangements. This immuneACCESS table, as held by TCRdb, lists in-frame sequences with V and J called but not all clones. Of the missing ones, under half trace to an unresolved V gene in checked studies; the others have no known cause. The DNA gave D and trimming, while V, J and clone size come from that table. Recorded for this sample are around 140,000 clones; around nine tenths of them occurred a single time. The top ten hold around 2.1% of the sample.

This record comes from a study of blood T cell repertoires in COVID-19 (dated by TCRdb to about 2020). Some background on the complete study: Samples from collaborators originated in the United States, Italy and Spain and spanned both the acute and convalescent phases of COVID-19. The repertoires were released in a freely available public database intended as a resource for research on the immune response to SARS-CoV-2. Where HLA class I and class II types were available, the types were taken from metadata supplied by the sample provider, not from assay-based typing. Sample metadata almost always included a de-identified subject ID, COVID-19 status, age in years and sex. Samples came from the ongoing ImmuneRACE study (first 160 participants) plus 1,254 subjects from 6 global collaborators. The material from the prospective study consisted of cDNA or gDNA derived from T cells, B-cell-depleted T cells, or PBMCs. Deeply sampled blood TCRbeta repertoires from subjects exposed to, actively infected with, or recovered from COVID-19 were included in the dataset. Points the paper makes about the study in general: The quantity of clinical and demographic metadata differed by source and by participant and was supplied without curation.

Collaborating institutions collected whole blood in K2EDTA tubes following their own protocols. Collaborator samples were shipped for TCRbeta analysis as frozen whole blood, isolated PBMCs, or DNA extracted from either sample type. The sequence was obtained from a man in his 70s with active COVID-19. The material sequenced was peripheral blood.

The CDR3 amino acid sequence is: CASSPGGLSPQHF. The DNA reads as follows: TGTGCCAGCTCACCGGGAGGGTTGTCGCCCCAGCATTTT. The receptor chain draws on TRBV18 and TRBJ1-5, with no confident D gene call. From the cysteine through the phenylalanine, the CDR3 covers 13 amino acids. Only the CDR3 portion is preserved as DNA: 39 bases, with reading frame beginning at the first base. CDR1 and CDR2 are drawn from the germline V gene: KGHSH, LQKENI. Between the V and J ends, shortened by 3 bases and 9 bases respectively, the junction contains 12 bases.